Only one count was recorded for the clone carrying this T cell receptor (beta chain). Its antigen is undetermined. These data come from a study of cytomegalovirus exposure and HLA in healthy donors. The CDR3 runs to 13 residues. The germline V gene encodes CDR1 SGHDT and CDR2 YYEEEE. The V and J ends lost 7 bases and 6 bases, in that order; junction bases with no gene match: 7. Nominally healthy donors provided the samples, though records likely missed some immune exposures. PCR involved 60 Vbeta and 13 Jbeta primers. TCRdb keeps only in-frame clones here, not all; method: immunoSEQ multiplex PCR. The data hold 170,000 or so clones, with 80% observed a single time. Whole-study results and caveats: Most TCR beta V segments were productive about 87% or about 30% of the time in an earlier analysis.

The rearrangement joins TRBV5-6 to TRBJ2-4; 7 nucleotides agree with TRBD2. The material sequenced was PBMCs. The TCR was taken from a middle-aged man in good health and CMV-seronegative. The CDR3 DNA is TGTGCCAGCCAATGGAGGGAGGGAAACATTCAGTACTTC. It codes for CASQWREGNIQYF.